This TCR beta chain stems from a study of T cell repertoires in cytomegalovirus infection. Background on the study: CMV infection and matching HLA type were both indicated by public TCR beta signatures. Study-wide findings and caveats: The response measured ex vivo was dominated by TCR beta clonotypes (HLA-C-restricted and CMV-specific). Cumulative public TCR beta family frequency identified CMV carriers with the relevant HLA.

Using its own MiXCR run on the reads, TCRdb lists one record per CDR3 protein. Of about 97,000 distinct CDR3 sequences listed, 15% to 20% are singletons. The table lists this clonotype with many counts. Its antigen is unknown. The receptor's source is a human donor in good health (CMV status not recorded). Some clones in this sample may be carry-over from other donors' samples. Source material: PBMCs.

The CDR3 protein is CASSRDSGQPQHF. For the CDR3, the DNA is TGTGCCAGCAGCCGGGACAGCGGTCAGCCCCAGCATTTT. The rearrangement joins TRBV7-2 to TRBJ1-5; 7 bases are a match to TRBD1. This CDR3 spans 13 amino acids. Per the germline V gene, CDR1 is SGHTA and CDR2 is FQGNSA. Germline trimming cut 5 bases from V and 6 bases from J; bases unmatched to any gene: 4.